This T cell receptor (beta chain) was sequenced for a study of human T cells and chemical hapten exposure. Study as a whole: Per-sample TCR yield variability stemmed mainly from small pooled library volume differences.

TCRdb processed the RACE reads anew with MiXCR; each CDR3 protein has one entry. The sample lists tens of thousands of distinct CDR3 sequences, roughly 15% occurring once. Time point: pre-sensitization, week 0. Treatment defined: therapeutic diphenylcyclopropenone sensitization with weekly scalp DPC. Points on this clonotype: Its target is unknown.

Notes on the study in general: After DPC sensitization, TCRs above 1 in 1000 frequency showed no change.

Between the trimmed V and J ends, which lost 1 base and 5 bases, there was a span of 15 bases. The CDR3 covers 15 residues. Germline V gene sequence: CDR1 SGDLS, CDR2 YYNGEE. The chain recombines TRBV9 with TRBJ1-1, with D possibly matching TRBD1 (6 bases). The sequenced sample was whole blood, obtained in connection with sensitization to the hapten diphenylcyclopropenone (DPC). The clonotype comes from a woman aged 45-65 years with alopecia areata. Some clones in this sample may be carry-over from other donors' samples. The CDR3 DNA reads TGTGCCAGCAGCGTATCACAGGGATCCGGGACTGAAGCTTTCTTT. The encoded protein is CASSVSQGSGTEAFF. The variable domain in full, completed from reference TRBV9 and TRBJ1-1, reads DSGVTQTPKHLITATGQRVTLRCSPRSGDLSVYWYQQSLDQGLQFLIQYYNGEERAKGNILERFSAQQFPDLHSELNLSSLELGDSALYFCASSVSQGSGTEAFFGQGTRLTVV.